These 28 T cell receptor beta chains were sequenced from one sample in a study of blood T cell repertoires in COVID-19. Measured with immunoSEQ multiplex PCR; TCRdb has only the in-frame clones, and not every one. This sample has 200,000 to 250,000 clones, with over 75% found just once. Material: PBMCs or T cells enriched from blood (not recorded which). All receptors come from a woman aged 55-69 years who had recovered from COVID-19.

The chain couples TRBV4-3 to TRBJ2-3; 11 nucleotides match TRBD2. Germline-derived CDR1 and CDR2 are LGHNA and YSLEER. The CDR3 contains 16 residues. The V gene end was trimmed by 1 base and the J gene end by 5 bases; junction bases not matched to a gene: 5. CDR3 coding DNA: TGCGCCAGCAGCCAAGGACTAGCGGGGAGGGGAGATACGCAGTATTTT. It encodes CASSQGLAGRGDTQYF.

This chain joins TRBV19 and TRBJ1-1; D call uncertain. Germline V gives CDR1 LNHDA, CDR2 SQIVND (reference sequence). Trimming took 4 bases from V and 5 from J, leaving 14 bases between them. This CDR3 region has 14 residues. In DNA, the CDR3 is TGTGCCAGTAGTAACAGAGTCCGGGGAACTGAAGCTTTCTTT. Translation: CASSNRVRGTEAFF.

This clone was counted a single time. V and J are TRBV5-1 and TRBJ1-2, with unresolved D. CDR1 SGHRS and CDR2 YFSETQ come from the germline V gene. The CDR3 consists of 14 residues. Trimming shortened V by 0 bases and J by 0 bases, and 6 bases separated the two germline ends. The CDR3 nucleotides are TGCGCCAGCAGCTTGGACAGCACTAACTATGGCTACACCTTC. Translation gives CASSLDSTNYGYTF.

The J gene is TRBJ2-7, the V gene TRBV18, with TRBD1 identical over 11 bases. Germline values: CDR1 KGHSH, CDR2 LQKENI. The ends lost 2 bases at V and 6 bases at J; junction bases unmatched: 6. The length of the CDR3 is 15 residues. DNA for the CDR3: TGTGCCAGCTCACCAGTTGGGACAGGGGGGTCCGAGCAGTACTTC. Translated: CASSPVGTGGSEQYF. Full variable domain (rest looked up from reference TRBV18 and TRBJ2-7): NAGVMQNPRHLVRRRGQEARLRCSPMKGHSHVYWYRQLPEEGLKFMVYLQKENIIDESGMPKERFSAEFPKEGPSILRIQQVVRGDSAAYFCASSPVGTGGSEQYFGPGTRLTVT.

The rearrangement joins TRBV11-1 to TRBJ2-7, with TRBD1 identical over 10 bases. CDR1 and CDR2 (germline): SGHAT, FQDESV (reference sequence). CDR3 size: 15 residues. The junction had 8 bases not matched to a gene; V was cut back by 5 bases and J by 4 bases. CDR3 nucleotide sequence: TGTGCCAGCAGCCCCCAGGGACAGGGGTTTTACGAGCAGTACTTC. Protein sequence: CASSPQGQGFYEQYF. Based on the CDR3 plus reference TRBV11-1 and TRBJ2-7, the full variable domain is EAEVAQSPRYKITEKSQAVAFWCDPISGHATLYWYRQILGQGPELLVQFQDESVVDDSQLPKDRFSAERLKGVDSTLKIQPAELGDSAMYLCASSPQGQGFYEQYFGPGTRLTVT.

The rearrangement uses TRBV7-2 and TRBJ1-3; TRBD1 agrees at 8 bases. Germline CDR1 SGHTA, CDR2 FQGNSA. This CDR3 is 14 amino acids long. After removal of 5 bases from V and 4 bases from J, the junction contained 4 bases not matched to a gene. CDR3 residues: CASSTGGPGNTIYF. The CDR3 bases are TGTGCCAGCAGCACAGGGGGGCCCGGAAACACCATATATTTT.

The rearrangement uses TRBV4-1 and TRBJ1-4; D is perhaps TRBD1 (5 bases). Trimming cost V 0 bases and J 5 bases, with 13 bases left between them. This CDR3 has 16 amino acids. Germline lookup yields CDR1 MGHRA and CDR2 YSYEKL. The CDR3 here is CASSQDRGVLNEKLFF. CDR3 coding DNA: TGCGCCAGCAGCCAAGATCGGGGGGTCCTAAATGAAAAACTGTTTTTT.

A single count supports this clone. The gene calls are TRBV18 and TRBJ1-4; D ambiguous. This CDR3 comprises 13 residues. Germline values: CDR1 KGHSH, CDR2 LQKENI. V lost 2 bases and J lost 3, with 4 bases in between. CDR3 DNA sequence: TGTGCCAGCTCACCAGGAGCTAATGAAAAACTGTTTTTT. This encodes CASSPGANEKLFF.

The rearrangement uses TRBV5-1 and TRBJ1-6; 7 bases are a match to TRBD1. The CDR3 length is 15 residues. V shed 0 bases and J 5 bases; nucleotides not matched to a gene: 2. Per the germline V gene, CDR1 is SGHRS and CDR2 is YFSETQ. DNA for the CDR3: TGCGCCAGCAGCTTGGGGGGACAGAATAATTCACCCCTCCACTTT. Its protein is CASSLGGQNNSPLHF.

The V call is TRBV7-2, the J call TRBJ1-3; 8 bases map to TRBD1. The CDR3 covers 16 residues. The V segment lost 4 bases and the J segment 4 bases; nucleotides outside the gene matches: 9. The V gene's germline CDR1 is SGHTA and CDR2 FQGNSA. CDR3 in DNA: TGTGCCAGCAGCTCCGCGACAGGGGCAGCGGGAAACACCATATATTTT. As protein: CASSSATGAAGNTIYF.

This clone was found once. The V call is TRBV7-8, the J call TRBJ2-2; TRBD2 agrees at 7 bases. J lost 2 bases, V lost 3 bases, and 6 bases had no gene match. The CDR3 is 16 residues long. Germline CDR1 and CDR2: SGHVS and FQNEAQ. DNA of the CDR3: TGTGCCAGCAGCTTCGGGAGGAGACCCAACACCGGGGAGCTGTTTTTT. Encoded protein: CASSFGRRPNTGELFF.

This chain's CDR3 is CASLRDSYMNTEAFF. In DNA form, the CDR3 reads TGTGCCAGCCTCCGGGACAGCTATATGAACACTGAAGCTTTCTTT. The gene calls are TRBV2 and TRBJ1-1, with TRBD1 identical over 7 bases. Losses at the gene ends were 8 bases for V and 0 bases for J; bases not matched to a gene: 9. The CDR3 covers 15 residues. CDR1 is SNHLY, CDR2 FYNNEI, per germline.

This chain links TRBV11-2 with TRBJ2-7; TRBD2 is a possible D gene (6 bases). Trimming took 1 base from V and 2 from J, leaving 18 bases between them. The CDR3 runs to 17 residues. Germline CDR1 reads SGHAT; CDR2 reads FQNNGV. The chain's CDR3 is CASSLGRPGVPAYEQYF. CDR3 in DNA: TGTGCCAGCAGCTTAGGCCGGCCGGGGGTTCCGGCCTACGAGCAGTACTTC.

The rearrangement uses TRBV19 and TRBJ2-7; tentative D call: TRBD1 (5 bases). Trimming pared 4 bases from V and 6 bases from J, leaving 22 bases between. The germline V gene has CDR1 LNHDA and CDR2 SQIVND (reference sequence). The CDR3 consists of 16 residues. CDR3 in DNA: TGTGCCAGTAGTACCTACCCCCGGCCCCAGGGAATCGAGCAGTACTTC. Protein: CASSTYPRPQGIEQYF.

The CDR3 loop reads CASSQAVRRNTEAFF. The CDR3 coding sequence is TGTGCCAGCAGCCAAGCCGTGAGGAGGAACACTGAAGCTTTCTTT. The chain links TRBV3-1 (or the pseudogene TRBV3-2) to TRBJ1-1; D is ambiguous. The CDR3 is 15 amino acids. Trimming took off 1 base at V and 1 base at J, with 10 bases between the two ends. The germline V gene has CDR1 LGHDT and CDR2 YNNKEL (reference sequence).

The chain employs TRBV4-1 and TRBJ1-3; D unresolved. Germline CDR1 reads MGHRA; CDR2 reads YSYEKL. Deletions cut 5 bases from V and 0 bases from J, with 17 bases between. This CDR3 spans 17 amino acids. CDR3 in DNA: TGCGCCAGCAGCGCGGGTCGGATACGGGGCTCTGGAAACACCATATATTTT. Protein: CASSAGRIRGSGNTIYF.

V is TRBV6-5 and J is TRBJ1-6; TRBD1 matches at 9 bases. Germline CDR1 and CDR2: MNHEY and SVGAGI. The CDR3 is 16 residues long. With 0 bases clipped from V and 10 bases from J, the junction kept 7 bases outside the gene matches. CDR3 amino acids: CASSYSGQGTRSPLHF. CDR3 DNA sequence: TGTGCCAGCAGTTACTCTGGACAGGGGACAAGATCACCCCTCCACTTT.

The V call is TRBV2, the J call TRBJ1-3; D is possibly TRBD1 (6 bases). Germline CDR1 reads SNHLY; CDR2 reads FYNNEI. The CDR3 has 13 residues. V lost 2 bases to trimming and J lost 7 bases, with 9 bases between them. The CDR3 nucleotides are TGTGCCAGCAGTGAAATCAGGGGTAACACCATATATTTT. Amino acid sequence: CASSEIRGNTIYF.

This clone appeared many times. The chain carries TRBV5-4 and TRBJ2-2; 9 bases align to TRBD1. The germline V gene has CDR1 SGHNT and CDR2 YYREEE (reference sequence). The CDR3 length is 15 residues. J lost 3 bases, V lost 4 bases, and 4 bases had no gene match. CDR3 sequence: CASSLQGADTGELFF. The CDR3 DNA reads TGTGCCAGCAGCCTACAGGGGGCTGACACCGGGGAGCTGTTTTTT.

The J gene is TRBJ1-5, the V gene TRBV27, with D possibly being TRBD1 (5 bases). V was clipped by 6 bases and J by 7 bases, with 16 bases between them. Germline CDR1 is MNHEY and CDR2 is SMNVEV (reference sequence). The CDR3 contains 14 residues. The CDR3 here is CASRPDGGGQPQHF. In DNA, the CDR3 is TGTGCCAGCAGGCCGGACGGGGGGGGACAGCCCCAGCATTTT.

The table lists this clone with a count of one. This chain connects TRBV5-1 to TRBJ2-2; TRBD2 might be the D (7 bases). The V gene's germline CDR1 is SGHRS and CDR2 YFSETQ. Trimming removed 4 bases at V and 4 bases at J, with 17 bases between. CDR3 length: 16 amino acids. CDR3 sequence reads: CASSPSPGEGTGELFF. The CDR3 coding sequence is TGCGCCAGCAGCCCATCTCCAGGGGAGGGCACCGGGGAGCTGTTTTTT.

This clone was counted between two and nine times. The CDR3 bases are TGTGCCAGCAGCATACACCAGAACACTGAAGCTTTCTTT. Translation: CASSIHQNTEAFF. This rearrangement joins TRBV12-3 or TRBV12-4 to TRBJ1-1; D gene uncertain. This CDR3 has 13 amino acids. The V end was cut by 6 bases, the J end by 1 base, with 9 bases between.

The chain uses TRBV9 and TRBJ2-3, with 9 bases aligning to TRBD2. In germline, CDR1 is SGDLS, CDR2 YYNGEE. Trimming took 4 bases from V and 5 from J; bases not matched to a gene: 11. The CDR3 totals 16 residues. Here the CDR3 DNA reads TGTGCCAGCAGCCCAGAGGGCGGGGGGGCGGTAGATACGCAGTATTTT. Translated: CASSPEGGGAVDTQYF.

This sequence joins TRBV6-1 and TRBJ2-5; weak D call: TRBD1 (6 bases). CDR1 is MNHNS and CDR2 is SASEGT in the germline V gene. V lost 5 bases and J lost 3, with 10 bases in between. The CDR3 totals 13 residues. CDR3 in DNA: TGTGCCAGCAGTTCAAACAGGGAAGAGACCCAGTACTTC. This sequence encodes CASSSNREETQYF.

This clone is a singleton in its sample. The J gene is TRBJ2-7, the V gene TRBV4-2; 8 nucleotides agree with TRBD2. Germline V gene data show CDR1 as LGHNA and CDR2 as YNFKEQ. The CDR3 has 12 residues. Losses at the gene ends were 8 bases for V and 2 bases for J; bases not matched to a gene: 2. The CDR3 nucleotides read TGTGCCAGCCAGCGGGAGACCTACGAGCAGTACTTC. Its protein is CASQRETYEQYF.

The V call is TRBV19, the J call TRBJ2-2, with D possibly TRBD1 on 5 matching bases. V was clipped by 7 bases and J by 5 bases, with 17 bases between them. CDR1 LNHDA and CDR2 SQIVND come from the germline V gene (reference sequence). This CDR3 contains 15 residues. The CDR3, as DNA: TGTGCCAGTACCGCCTCCGTAGGGGTAACCGGGGAGCTGTTTTTT. Its protein product is CASTASVGVTGELFF.

The V call is TRBV6-6, the J call TRBJ2-5; perhaps TRBD1 as D (6 bases). Germline V gives CDR1 MNHNY, CDR2 SVGAGI (reference sequence). The ends were cut back, 0 bases at V and 5 bases at J, with 13 bases in the middle. The CDR3 is 15 amino acids. Here the CDR3 DNA reads TGTGCCAGCAGTTACTCCCCCAGGGGTGGGGAGACCCAGTACTTC. The encoded protein is CASSYSPRGGETQYF.

This chain links TRBV10-3 with TRBJ2-7, with D perhaps matching TRBD1 (5 bases). There are 15 residues in the CDR3. Trimming took 3 bases from V and 4 from J, leaving 16 bases between them. CDR1 ENHRY and CDR2 SYGVKD come from the germline V gene. CDR3 in DNA: TGTGCCATCAGTGACCCCCCAAAGGGGCCGTACGAGCAGTACTTC. Its translation is CAISDPPKGPYEQYF.